This T cell receptor (beta chain) was observed in a study of T cell responses to AZD1222 COVID-19 vaccine. Germline-derived CDR1 and CDR2 are SGHTA and FQGTGA. The CDR3 is 13 amino acids. V lost 5 bases and J 5 bases, leaving 12 bases between the germline ends. Repertoires were generated with immunoSEQ multiplex PCR, while TCRdb's copy carries only in-frame clones and drops some. Among about 110,000 clones listed, about nine tenths were seen once. Findings of the study overall: Spike-specific TCR breadth and depth grew following two AZD1222 doses.

This clone has a single count. Its target is not known. The receptor was isolated from an adult in good health. This chain links TRBV7-3 with TRBJ2-5; weak D call: TRBD2 (6 bases). The source material was peripheral blood, sampled on day 0 of AZD1222 vaccination. CDR3 protein: CASSQRERETQYF. The CDR3 nucleotides read TGTGCCAGCAGCCAACGGGAGCGGGAGACCCAGTACTTC.